Given below is one TCR beta chain in context. This record belongs to a study of shared clonotypes between healthy human individuals. Repertoires were generated with immunoSEQ multiplex PCR, while TCRdb's copy carries only in-frame clones and drops some. The sample consists of roughly 2.4 million clones, 95% of them appearing once. The trim removed 4 bases at V and 7 bases at J, leaving 9 bases unmatched. This CDR3 comprises 14 residues. Germline values: CDR1 KGHSH, CDR2 LQKENI. The receptor comes from a man younger than 35 in good health. The rearrangement uses TRBV18 and TRBJ1-2; 7 bases are shared with TRBD1. The source material was naive CD4+ T cells sorted from blood. Specified subset: CD45RA+ positively selected. CDR3 bases: TGTGCCAGCTCACTACAAGGGGGCCCCAGTGGCTACACCTTC. Its protein is CASSLQGGPSGYTF.